This T cell receptor beta chain came from a study of cytomegalovirus exposure and HLA in healthy donors (dated by TCRdb to the late 2010s). Turning to the overall study: An earlier analysis of roughly 630 of the donors reported approximately 270 Gb of sequence data and around 110 million unique TCR beta sequences from 190 million or so T cells. Roughly 300 gigabases of sequencing data and some 85 million unique TCR sequences were included in an early release covering 550 to 800 HLA-typed donors. The genetic ancestry cluster associated with self-reported Caucasian donors included roughly 84% of the approximately 410 genotyped donors. The study aimed to test whether cataloging public T cell receptors could reveal signatures of past pathogen exposure. The T cell repertoires of several hundred subjects were profiled by immunosequencing and related to cytomegalovirus serostatus. Besides the first cohort of more than 650 subjects, a separate validation cohort made up of around 120 different subjects was used. To predict cytomegalovirus infection status, the study brought together high-throughput TCR immunosequencing, statistical association of individual TCRs with disease status, and machine learning. A later analysis re-examined previously published TCR beta repertoires from roughly 720 donors and added high-resolution HLA genotyping to investigate patterns of TCR occurrence. Rather than drawing on any new phenotypic data, the later analysis identified candidate immune exposures from TCR beta sequences and the way those sequences occurred across donors. In an earlier analysis of 587 of the donors, high-throughput TCR beta sequencing was used to judge whether each TCR beta V gene segment behaved as functional or pseudogenic. Donor age, sex, ethnicity and CMV serostatus were compiled together with the repertoire data. A later genetic analysis took genome-wide SNP genotypes for 398 of the 666 donors and used that subset as a discovery cohort. All discovery cohort repertoires had been generated on a single sequencing platform. Class I and class II HLA loci were covered by the typing at four-digit resolution. Typing coverage varied by locus: about 620-630 donors for A, B, C, DRB1 and DQB1; roughly 520 for DQA1; approximately 570 for DPA1; about 450 for DPB1. Several DR-DQ haplotypes were handled as single units for association and clustering because linkage in the cohort was strong. Across 300 to 500 genotyped donors of the cohort, an average of about 220,000 unique TCR beta nucleotide sequences per donor were sequenced, and 15% to 20% of those sequences were non-productive. The investigation overall reported the following: In this cohort, only TCR beta chains were sequenced, and detectable features were limited by the absence of alpha or paired-chain data. The only immune exposure information available for the cohort was CMV serostatus. The authors suggested that the approach could potentially be generalized to other disease states and immunological phenotypes. Because counts were too low, more than 15 rarely observed V segments, including chromosome 9 orphons, were excluded from the earlier analysis of some 540 of the donors. In both the original and validation cohorts, the classifier was reported to diagnose cytomegalovirus status with high specificity and sensitivity. Most TCR sequences were observed very rarely across donors, whereas some public TCRs were present in many individuals. Strong co-occurrence of HLA alleles, especially DR and DQ, made assigning TCR associations to individual alleles difficult. In a later analysis, HLA-associated TCR beta chains showed more clonal expansion and lower generation probabilities than non-associated chains that were equally common. Broadly in line with IMGT annotations, most TCR beta V segments showed up in productive rearrangements about 87% or about 30% of the time in an earlier analysis of several hundred of the donors. An association between a missense DCLRE1C variant and V-gene and J-gene trimming of TCR beta chains was found in a later genetic analysis and replicated in an independent cohort. A further reported finding was that TCR beta sequences accurately predicted the HLA-A and HLA-B alleles for most subjects in the first cohort. Some IMGT-functional V segments, including TRBV6-2 and TRBV6-3, could not be distinguished by the 87-base-pair reads and were therefore excluded. Because HLA typing was missing for some donors at each locus, association tests included only the typed subset. Specific HLA alleles were associated with some 15,000 TCR beta sequences at a false discovery rate of 0.05 in a later analysis. Linkage disequilibrium might explain the correlated functional status among segregating V segments, but an unknown experimental factor could not be excluded. A later analysis found that most CMV-associated TCR beta chains appeared HLA-restricted, with HLA associations seemingly driven largely by CMV exposure. Roughly uniform sequencing depth across donors was assumed in presence/absence analyses, although this assumption may not hold. The study gave a list of more than 150 TCR beta chains associated with cytomegalovirus. Compared with the roughly 670-donor mean, donors in an Asian-associated ancestry cluster had fewer N-insertions in productive TCRs, according to a later genetic analysis. According to a later analysis, TCR association rates differed among HLA loci, with DRB1 alleles showing the most associated TCRs and HLA-C alleles showing the fewest. A cluster of highly shared sequence variants was judged likely to be a technical artifact of the sequencing pipeline. A later analysis reported that several top co-occurrence clusters appeared linked to parvovirus B19, influenza, CMV and Epstein-Barr virus. In vitro tests confirmed that a few of the cytomegalovirus-associated TCR beta chains recognize cytomegalovirus antigens.

The cohort was made up of around 720 healthy bone marrow donors. Cohort members were all nominally healthy when sampled, although unrecorded immune exposures were likely present. The donor tested CMV seronegative, placing the donor among the approximately 400 seronegative members of the cohort. A peripheral blood sample was provided by each donor, and peripheral blood mononuclear cells were used for TCR beta sequencing. Genomic DNA was extracted from the blood cell samples with the Qiagen DNeasy Blood Extraction Kit. The CDR3 sequence holds 12 residues, the cysteine and phenylalanine included. Of the read, only the CDR3 DNA is kept; its 36 bases are in frame from base 1. The germline V gene (reference sequence) gives CDR1 as SGHNT and CDR2 as YYREEE. The V and J ends are trimmed by 6 bases and 3 bases, leaving 8 bases between them. The library was prepared using the immunoSEQ multiplex PCR assay. The multiplex PCR relied on a mix of 60 forward primers for TCR Vbeta segments and 13 reverse primers for TCR Jbeta segments. The CDR3 region of rearranged TCR beta genes was amplified from genomic DNA with a multiplex PCR assay. On the Illumina HiSeq System, the amplified TCR beta libraries were sequenced as 87-base-pair reads. The study's processing was this. In a later analysis, tens of millions of unique TCR beta chains were counted across the roughly 670 repertoires, and around 11 million of these chains were shared by at least two donors. Raw reads were error-corrected and collapsed into unique sequences by a nearest-neighbor algorithm in which closely related sequences were merged to remove PCR and sequencing errors. V, D and J gene segments were assigned by aligning CDR3 sequences to IMGT reference sequences. For a sequence to be retained, a match of at least six nucleotides was required to both a V gene segment and a J gene segment. Rearrangements were called productive when the CDR3 lacked stop codons and stayed in frame with V and J; all others were non-productive. CDR3 was defined according to IMGT convention as the region running from the second conserved V-encoded cysteine to the conserved J-encoded phenylalanine. The earlier analysis of some 600 of the donors excluded sequences that lacked an unambiguous match to a single V gene segment. An earlier analysis of a few hundred of the donors called V segments functional above 56.7% productive rearrangements and segregating when the between-donor standard deviation exceeded 5%. A statistical classification framework was built to diagnose cytomegalovirus status from the catalog of TCR beta chain sequences. A later analysis assigned V and J genes by comparing TCR nucleotide sequences with IMGT/GENE-DB human TR gene sequences. Using the TCRdist pipeline, a later analysis assigned CDR3 sequences along with most-parsimonious VDJ recombination scenarios. In a later analysis, each TCR beta chain was defined by its CDR3 amino acid sequence together with its V-gene family, and reads lacking a unique V-gene family were excluded. To address suspected cross-contamination and a sequencing artifact, a later analysis removed several hundred highly shared, low-generation-probability nucleotide sequences. A later analysis calculated a clonal expansion index for each public chain from normalized within-repertoire ranks of inferred template counts. Generation probabilities in a later analysis came from a VDJ recombination model fitted to out-of-frame rearrangements, and those results were checked against IGoR. In a later analysis, TCR-TCR, TCR-HLA and TCR-CMV co-occurrence was scored with hypergeometric tests, and a repertoire-size bias correction was applied to TCR pairs. To estimate false discovery rates, a later analysis permuted the HLA or CMV assignments 20 times. In a later analysis, co-occurring TCRs were grouped with DBSCAN, and TCRdist sequence similarity was added when clustering was performed within HLA-allele-positive subsets. Co-occurrence clustering excluded repertoires with fewer than 30,000 or more than 120,000 public chains, plus five with anomalous nucleotide sharing. Imported from immuneACCESS, the table was reduced by TCRdb to in-frame sequences with V and J called. These copies leave out some clones; in studies compared against another copy, an unresolved V gene accounts for under half, and the cause of the remainder is not known. V, J and clone size reflect that table, while D and trimming were determined from the DNA. The sample's table lists a count of 150,000 to 250,000 clones. Less than 0.85% of the sample comes from the top ten.

As concerns this clone: Its target antigen remains unknown.

Recombination linked TRBV5-4 to TRBJ2-3, and TRBD1 may be the D gene, going by 6 matching bases. The receptor's source is a boy younger than 18 in good health and CMV-seronegative. The sequenced sample consisted of PBMCs. Here the CDR3 is given as CASKGVTDTQYF. In nucleotide form, the sequence is TGTGCCAGCAAGGGGGTAACAGATACGCAGTATTTT.